This T cell receptor beta chain is from a study of T cell repertoires in cytomegalovirus infection. Study details: Recently identified HLA-C-restricted CMV epitopes and well-studied HLA-B-restricted CMV epitopes were used by the study. CMV infection and matching HLA type were both indicated by public TCR beta signatures.

Germline V CDR1 and CDR2: SGHTS, YDEGEE. J gave up 8 bases and V 4 bases, and 3 bases lay outside the gene matches. The CDR3 runs to 13 residues. TCRdb re-derived calls from the reads in MiXCR, one entry per CDR3 protein. The sample consists of about 700,000 distinct CDR3 sequences, around a third of them appearing once. In regard to this clonotype: The antigen is undetermined.

Overall study results and limits: HLA-C-restricted CMV clonotypes gave the most frequent clonotype in two of eight donors. Cumulative public TCR beta family frequency identified CMV carriers with the relevant HLA.

The chain has TRBV5-8 and TRBJ1-2, with 12 nucleotides matching TRBD1. The sequence was obtained from a human donor in good health (CMV status not recorded). Some clones in this sample may be carry-over from other donors' samples. The sequences come from cultured PBMCs, collected from culture after CMV antigen stimulation. CDR3 in amino acids: CASSQGQGAGYTF. In nucleotides, the CDR3 is TGTGCCAGCAGCCAGGGACAGGGGGCCGGCTACACCTTC. Full variable domain (missing parts from reference TRBV5-8 and TRBJ1-2): EAGVTQSPTHLIKTRGQQATLRCSPISGHTSVYWYQQALGLGLQFLLWYDEGEERNRGNFPPRFSGRQFPNYSSELNVNALELEDSALYLCASSQGQGAGYTFGSGTRLTVV.